Listed below are T cell receptor beta chains from one sample, sequenced in a study of cytomegalovirus exposure and HLA in healthy donors. Sequencing used immunoSEQ multiplex PCR; TCRdb keeps in-frame clones, though not all of them. The sample shows approximately 180,000 clones, around 85% of them seen only once. The sample taken for sequencing was PBMCs. These receptors were obtained from a man between 18 and 29 years old in good health and CMV-seronegative. The CDR3 runs from the conserved cysteine through the conserved F or W. The order of the fields is D gene, clone size, V gene, J gene, CDR3 DNA, CDR3 protein. A D gene is named only where the DNA matches it firmly. Rows give clone size only sometimes, using once, few, many, or a class for an expanded clone.

TRBD2	NA	TRBV5-5	TRBJ2-7	TGTGCCAGCAGCACCCATAGCGGGGGGCCCTACGAGCAGTACTTC	CASSTHSGGPYEQYF
NA	NA	TRBV2	TRBJ1-6	TGTGCCAGCAGGGACCTCGGAGGAACCTATAATTCACCCCTCCACTTT	CASRDLGGTYNSPLHF
TRBD2	NA	TRBV4-1	TRBJ2-1	TGCGCCAGCAGCCAAGGGGGGGATCTAGCGGGCGCTTACAATGAGCAGTTCTTC	CASSQGGDLAGAYNEQFF
NA	NA	TRBV7-6	TRBJ1-2	TGTGCCAGCAGCTTAGGTCCAGGGGTCTATGGCTACACCTTC	CASSLGPGVYGYTF
TRBD1	NA	TRBV7-8	TRBJ1-4	TGTGCCAGCACTATAACAGGGGATCAGACAACTAATGAAAAACTGTTTTTT	CASTITGDQTTNEKLFF
TRBD2	NA	TRBV28	TRBJ2-7	TGTGCCAGCAGTGCCCTGGGGCTAGCGGGAACCTACGAGCAGTACTTC	CASSALGLAGTYEQYF
NA	NA	TRBV11-3	TRBJ2-2	TGTGCCAGCAAAAGACAGACGAACACCGGGGAGCTGTTTTTT	CASKRQTNTGELFF
NA	NA	TRBV11-1	TRBJ2-4	TGTGCCAGCAGCAGAGGCGCCTCGATGGCCAAAAACATTCAGTACTTC	CASSRGASMAKNIQYF
NA	NA	TRBV18	TRBJ2-7	TGTGCCAGCTCACTTGGGGCTCTCTACGAGCAGTACTTC	CASSLGALYEQYF
TRBD1	medium-sized	TRBV4-3	TRBJ1-1	TGCGCCAGCAGCGAAGACAGGGCGGATGAAGCTTTCTTT	CASSEDRADEAFF
NA	once	TRBV19	TRBJ2-7	TGTGCCAGTGGACAGTTTCGTGGTGGGGAGCAGTACTTC	CASGQFRGGEQYF
TRBD1	NA	TRBV29-1	TRBJ1-2	TGCAGCGTTGAATGGACAGGGGGCTTAGAAGGCTACACCTTC	CSVEWTGGLEGYTF
NA	few	TRBV19	TRBJ2-1	TGTGCCAGTAGTTCCCTAACAGGGAAGGCCTACAATGAGCAGTTCTTC	CASSSLTGKAYNEQFF